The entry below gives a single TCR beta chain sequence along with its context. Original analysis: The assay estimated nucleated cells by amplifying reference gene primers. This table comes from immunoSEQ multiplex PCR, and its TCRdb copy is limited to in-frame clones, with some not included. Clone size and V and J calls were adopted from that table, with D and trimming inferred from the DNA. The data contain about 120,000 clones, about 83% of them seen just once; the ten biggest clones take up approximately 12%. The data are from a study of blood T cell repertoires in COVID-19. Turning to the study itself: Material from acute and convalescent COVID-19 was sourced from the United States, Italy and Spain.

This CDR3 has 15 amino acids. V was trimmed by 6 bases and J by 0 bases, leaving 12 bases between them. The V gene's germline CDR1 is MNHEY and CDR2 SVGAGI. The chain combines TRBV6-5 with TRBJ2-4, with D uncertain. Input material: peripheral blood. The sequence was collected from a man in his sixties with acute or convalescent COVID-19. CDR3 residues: CASRVELLAKNIQYF. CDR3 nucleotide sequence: TGTGCCAGCAGGGTGGAGCTACTAGCCAAAAACATTCAGTACTTC.